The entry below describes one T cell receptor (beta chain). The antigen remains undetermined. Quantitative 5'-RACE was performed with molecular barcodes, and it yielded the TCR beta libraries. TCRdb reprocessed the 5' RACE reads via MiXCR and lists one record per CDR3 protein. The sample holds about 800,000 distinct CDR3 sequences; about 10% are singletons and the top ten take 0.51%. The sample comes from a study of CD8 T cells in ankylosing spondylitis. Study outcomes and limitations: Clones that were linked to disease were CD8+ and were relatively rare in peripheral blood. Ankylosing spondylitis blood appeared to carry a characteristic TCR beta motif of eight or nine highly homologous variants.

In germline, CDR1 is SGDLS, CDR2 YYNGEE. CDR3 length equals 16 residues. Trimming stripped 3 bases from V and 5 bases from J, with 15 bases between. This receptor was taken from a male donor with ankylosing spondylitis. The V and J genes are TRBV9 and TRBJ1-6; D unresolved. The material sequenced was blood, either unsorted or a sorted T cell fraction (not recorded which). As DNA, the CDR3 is TGTGCCAGCAGCGGCCCTCAGGCCGACCATAATTCACCCCTCCACTTT. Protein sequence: CASSGPQADHNSPLHF.